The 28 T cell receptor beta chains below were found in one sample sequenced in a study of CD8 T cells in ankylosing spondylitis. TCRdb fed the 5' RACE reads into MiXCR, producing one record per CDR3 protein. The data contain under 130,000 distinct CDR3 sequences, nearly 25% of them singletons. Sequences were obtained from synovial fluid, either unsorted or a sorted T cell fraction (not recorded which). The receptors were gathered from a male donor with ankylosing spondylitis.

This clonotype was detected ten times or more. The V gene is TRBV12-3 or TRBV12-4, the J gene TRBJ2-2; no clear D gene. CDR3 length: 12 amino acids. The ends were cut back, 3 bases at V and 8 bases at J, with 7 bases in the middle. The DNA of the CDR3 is TGTGCCAGCAGTTTGGCAGTAGGGGAGCTGTTTTTT. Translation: CASSLAVGELFF.

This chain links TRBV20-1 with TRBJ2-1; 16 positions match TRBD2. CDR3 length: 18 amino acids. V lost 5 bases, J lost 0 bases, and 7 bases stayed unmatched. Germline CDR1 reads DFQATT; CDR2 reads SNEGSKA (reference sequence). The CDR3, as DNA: TGCAGTGCTTTTAGGGGACTAGCGGGGGGGAGCTCCTACAATGAGCAGTTCTTC. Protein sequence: CSAFRGLAGGSSYNEQFF.

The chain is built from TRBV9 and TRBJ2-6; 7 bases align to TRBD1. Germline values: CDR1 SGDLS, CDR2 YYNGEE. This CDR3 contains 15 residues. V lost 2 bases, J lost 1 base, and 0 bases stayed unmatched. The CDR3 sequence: CASSVRGSGANVLTF. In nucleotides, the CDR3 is TGTGCCAGCAGCGTCAGGGGGTCTGGGGCCAACGTCCTGACTTTC.

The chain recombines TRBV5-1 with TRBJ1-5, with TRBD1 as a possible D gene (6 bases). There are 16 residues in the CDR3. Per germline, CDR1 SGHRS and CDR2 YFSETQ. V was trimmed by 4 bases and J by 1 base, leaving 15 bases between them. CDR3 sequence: CASSPGADWSNQPQHF. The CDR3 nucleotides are TGCGCCAGCAGCCCAGGGGCCGATTGGAGCAATCAGCCCCAGCATTTT.

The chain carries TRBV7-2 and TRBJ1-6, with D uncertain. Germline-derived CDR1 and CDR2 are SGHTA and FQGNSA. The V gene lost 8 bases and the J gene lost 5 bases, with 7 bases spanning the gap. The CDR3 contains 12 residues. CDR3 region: CASRLDNSPLHF. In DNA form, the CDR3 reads TGTGCCAGCCGGCTGGATAATTCACCCCTCCACTTT.

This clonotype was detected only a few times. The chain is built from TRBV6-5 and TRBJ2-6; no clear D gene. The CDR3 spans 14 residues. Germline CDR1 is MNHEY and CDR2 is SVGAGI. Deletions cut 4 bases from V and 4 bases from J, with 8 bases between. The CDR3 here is CASSLESGANVLTF. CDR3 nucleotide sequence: TGTGCCAGCAGTTTAGAGTCCGGGGCCAACGTCCTGACTTTC.

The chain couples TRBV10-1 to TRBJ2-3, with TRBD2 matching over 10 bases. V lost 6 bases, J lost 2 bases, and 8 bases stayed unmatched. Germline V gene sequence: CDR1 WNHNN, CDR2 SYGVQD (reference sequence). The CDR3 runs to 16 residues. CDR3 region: CASSLGAGGYTDTQYF. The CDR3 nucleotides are TGCGCCAGCAGCCTGGGAGCGGGAGGGTACACAGATACGCAGTATTTT.

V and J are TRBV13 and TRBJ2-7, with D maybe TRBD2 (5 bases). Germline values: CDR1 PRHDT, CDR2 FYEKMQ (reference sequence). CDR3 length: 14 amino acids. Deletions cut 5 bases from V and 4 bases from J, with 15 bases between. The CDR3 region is CASSVSWTGYEQYF. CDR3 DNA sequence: TGTGCCAGCAGCGTCTCTTGGACTGGGTACGAGCAGTACTTC.

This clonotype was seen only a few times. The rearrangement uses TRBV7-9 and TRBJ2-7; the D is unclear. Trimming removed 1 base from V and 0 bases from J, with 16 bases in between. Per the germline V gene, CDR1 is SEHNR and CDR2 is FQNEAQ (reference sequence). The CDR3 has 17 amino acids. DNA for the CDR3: TGTGCCAGCAGCTTAGGATCGGGCAGCTTCTCCTCCTACGAGCAGTACGTC. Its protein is CASSLGSGSFSSYEQYV.

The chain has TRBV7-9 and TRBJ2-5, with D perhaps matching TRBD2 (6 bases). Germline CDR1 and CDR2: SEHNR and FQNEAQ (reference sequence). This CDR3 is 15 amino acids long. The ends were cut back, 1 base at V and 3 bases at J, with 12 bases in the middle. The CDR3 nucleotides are TGTGCCAGCAGCTTAGTACGGGTAGCGGAAGAGACCCAGTACTTC. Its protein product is CASSLVRVAEETQYF.

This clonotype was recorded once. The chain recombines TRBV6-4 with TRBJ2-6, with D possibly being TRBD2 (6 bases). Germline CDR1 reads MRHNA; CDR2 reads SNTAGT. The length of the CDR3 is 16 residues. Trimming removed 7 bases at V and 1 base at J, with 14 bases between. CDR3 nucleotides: TGTGCCAGCACTCCTGGAGGAGGGTCTGGGGCCAACGTCCTGACTTTC. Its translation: CASTPGGGSGANVLTF.

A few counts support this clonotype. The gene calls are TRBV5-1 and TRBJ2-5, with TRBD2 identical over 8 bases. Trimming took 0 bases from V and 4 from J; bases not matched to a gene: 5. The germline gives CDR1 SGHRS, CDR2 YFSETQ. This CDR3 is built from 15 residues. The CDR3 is CASSLVAGSGETQYF. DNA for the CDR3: TGCGCCAGCAGCTTGGTAGCGGGAAGCGGAGAGACCCAGTACTTC.

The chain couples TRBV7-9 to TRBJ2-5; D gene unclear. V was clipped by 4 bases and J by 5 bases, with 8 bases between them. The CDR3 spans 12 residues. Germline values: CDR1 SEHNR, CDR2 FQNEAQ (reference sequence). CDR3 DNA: TGTGCCAGCAGCTGGGTGGGGGAGACCCAGTACTTC. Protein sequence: CASSWVGETQYF.

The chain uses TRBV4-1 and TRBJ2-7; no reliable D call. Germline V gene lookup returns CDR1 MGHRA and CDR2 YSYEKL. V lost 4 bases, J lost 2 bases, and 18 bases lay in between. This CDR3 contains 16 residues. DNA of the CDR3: TGCGCCAGCAGCCCGCATGGGAACACCGATACCTACGAGCAGTACGTC. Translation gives CASSPHGNTDTYEQYV.

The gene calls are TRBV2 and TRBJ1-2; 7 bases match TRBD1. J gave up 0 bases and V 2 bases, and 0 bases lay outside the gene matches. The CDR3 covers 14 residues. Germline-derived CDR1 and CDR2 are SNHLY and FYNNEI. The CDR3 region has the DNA TGTGCCAGCAGTGAAAGGGGGCCTAACTATGGCTACACCTTC. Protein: CASSERGPNYGYTF.

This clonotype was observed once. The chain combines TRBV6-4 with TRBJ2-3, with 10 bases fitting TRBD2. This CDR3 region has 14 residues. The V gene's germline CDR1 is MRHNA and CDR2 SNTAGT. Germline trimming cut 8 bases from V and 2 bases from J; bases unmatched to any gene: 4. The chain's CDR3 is CASAGTSDTDTQYF. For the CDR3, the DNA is TGTGCCAGCGCCGGGACTAGCGACACAGATACGCAGTATTTT.

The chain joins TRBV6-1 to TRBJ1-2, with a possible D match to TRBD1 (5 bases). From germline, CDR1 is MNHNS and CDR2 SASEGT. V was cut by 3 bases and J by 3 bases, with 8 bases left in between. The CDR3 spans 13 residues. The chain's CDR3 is CASSETGDYGYTF. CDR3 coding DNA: TGTGCCAGCAGTGAGACGGGGGACTATGGCTACACCTTC.

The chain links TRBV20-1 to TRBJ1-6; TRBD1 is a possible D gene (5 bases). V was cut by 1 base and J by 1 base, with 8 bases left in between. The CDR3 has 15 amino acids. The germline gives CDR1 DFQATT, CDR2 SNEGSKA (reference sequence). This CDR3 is CSARAGGSYNSPLHF. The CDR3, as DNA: TGCAGTGCTAGAGCCGGGGGATCCTATAATTCACCCCTCCACTTT.

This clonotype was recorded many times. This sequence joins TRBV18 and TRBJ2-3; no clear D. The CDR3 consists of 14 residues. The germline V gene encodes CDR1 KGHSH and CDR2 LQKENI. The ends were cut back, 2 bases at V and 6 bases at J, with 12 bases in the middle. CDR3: CASSPMAEQDTQYF. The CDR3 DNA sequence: TGTGCCAGCTCACCAATGGCCGAGCAGGATACGCAGTATTTT.

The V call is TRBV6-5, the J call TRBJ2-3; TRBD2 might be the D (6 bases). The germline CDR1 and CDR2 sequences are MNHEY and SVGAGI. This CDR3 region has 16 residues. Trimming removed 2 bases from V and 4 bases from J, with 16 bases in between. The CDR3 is CASSYRRVLWADTQYF. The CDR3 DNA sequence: TGTGCCAGCAGTTACCGGAGGGTCCTTTGGGCAGATACGCAGTATTTT.

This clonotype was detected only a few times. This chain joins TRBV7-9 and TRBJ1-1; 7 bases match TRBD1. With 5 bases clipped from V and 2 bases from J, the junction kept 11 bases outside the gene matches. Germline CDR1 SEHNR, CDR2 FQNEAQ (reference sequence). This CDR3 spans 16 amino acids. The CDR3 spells CASSLESGGLNTEAFF. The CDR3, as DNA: TGTGCCAGCAGCCTTGAATCAGGGGGACTAAACACTGAAGCTTTCTTT.

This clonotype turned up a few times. This chain's CDR3 is CAISQAGGEWNQPQHF. For the CDR3, the DNA is TGTGCCATCAGCCAGGCAGGGGGCGAGTGGAATCAGCCCCAGCATTTT. This chain joins TRBV10-3 and TRBJ1-5; 8 nucleotides match TRBD1. CDR1 and CDR2 (germline): ENHRY, SYGVKD. V dropped 6 bases and J dropped 4; count of bases not matched to a gene: 11. The CDR3 runs 16 residues.

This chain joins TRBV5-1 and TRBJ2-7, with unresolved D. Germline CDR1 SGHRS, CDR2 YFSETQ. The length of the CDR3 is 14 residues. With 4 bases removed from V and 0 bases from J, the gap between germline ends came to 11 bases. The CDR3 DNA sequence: TGCGCCAGCAGCGTGGAACCCAGCTCCTACGAGCAGTACGTC. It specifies CASSVEPSSYEQYV.

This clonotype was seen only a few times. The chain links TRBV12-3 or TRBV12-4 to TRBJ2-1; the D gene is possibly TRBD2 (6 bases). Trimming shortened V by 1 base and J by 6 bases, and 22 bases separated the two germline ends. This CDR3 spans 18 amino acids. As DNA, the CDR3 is TGTGCCAGCAGTTTAGGGATGGGACTCGCTCCAGTGTCCAATGAGCAGTTCTTC. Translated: CASSLGMGLAPVSNEQFF.

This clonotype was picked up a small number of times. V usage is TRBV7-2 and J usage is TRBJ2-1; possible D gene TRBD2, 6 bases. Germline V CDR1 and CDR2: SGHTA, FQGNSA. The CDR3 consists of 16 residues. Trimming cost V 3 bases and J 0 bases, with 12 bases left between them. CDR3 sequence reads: CASSLIGGISYNEQFF. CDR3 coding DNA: TGTGCCAGCAGCTTGATCGGCGGGATCTCCTACAATGAGCAGTTCTTC. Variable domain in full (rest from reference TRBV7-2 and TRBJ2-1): GAGVSQSPSNKVTEKGKDVELRCDPISGHTALYWYRQSLGQGLEFLIYFQGNSAPDKSGLPSDRFSAERTGGSVSTLTIQRTQQEDSAVYLCASSLIGGISYNEQFFGPGTRLTVL.

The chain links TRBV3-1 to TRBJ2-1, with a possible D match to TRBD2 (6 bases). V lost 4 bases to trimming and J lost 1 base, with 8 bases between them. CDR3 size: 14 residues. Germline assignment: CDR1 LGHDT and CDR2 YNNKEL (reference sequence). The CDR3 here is CASSPSASYNEQFF. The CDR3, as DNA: TGTGCCAGCAGCCCTAGCGCATCCTACAATGAGCAGTTCTTC.

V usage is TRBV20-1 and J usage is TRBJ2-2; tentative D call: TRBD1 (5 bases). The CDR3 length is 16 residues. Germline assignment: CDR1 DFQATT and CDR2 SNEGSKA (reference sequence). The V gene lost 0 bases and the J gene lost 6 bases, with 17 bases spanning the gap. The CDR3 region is CSARDVADNRPGELFF. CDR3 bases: TGCAGTGCTAGAGATGTGGCGGACAACAGGCCCGGGGAGCTGTTTTTT.

For the CDR3, the DNA is TGTGCCAGCTTGGGGGTGAGCACAGATACGCAGTATTTT. Translation: CASLGVSTDTQYF. This chain joins TRBV12-3 or TRBV12-4 and TRBJ2-3; D is tentatively TRBD1 or TRBD2 (5 bases each). Trimming pared 8 bases from V and 0 bases from J, leaving 9 bases between. This CDR3 has 13 amino acids.